The present T cell receptor (beta chain) was sequenced within a study of blood T cell repertoires in COVID-19. Study as a whole: Nucleic acid was either cDNA or gDNA, and it came from T cells, B-cell-depleted T cells, or PBMCs.

As originally analysed: Estimation of nucleated cell counts was performed using reference gene primer amplification. Clones were sequenced by immunoSEQ multiplex PCR, and TCRdb holds only the in-frame ones, with some missing. V and J calls and clone size follow that table, whereas D and trimming were derived from the DNA. The top ten hold roughly 2.5% of the sample, which has some 150,000 clones, about 87% seen once. The sample taken for sequencing was peripheral blood. The sequence came from a man aged 45-60 years with active COVID-19.

CDR3 nucleotides: TGCGCCAGCAGTCTATTAGGTCAGCGGGGTCGAGCAGATACGCAGTATTTT. Encoded protein: CASSLLGQRGRADTQYF. V is TRBV5-1 and J is TRBJ2-3; 7 bases agree with TRBD2. This CDR3 is 17 amino acids long. The J segment lost 4 bases and the V segment lost 5 bases, leaving 16 bases of the junction unmatched. Germline CDR1 and CDR2: SGHRS and YFSETQ.